The 2 T cell receptor beta chains given below trace back to one sample, sequenced in a study of T cell repertoires in cytomegalovirus infection. TCRdb used MiXCR to reprocess the reads, holding one entry per CDR3 protein. The table shows a few hundred thousand distinct CDR3 sequences, with approximately 30% occurring only once. For these TCRs, the target antigens are not known. Sequenced here: cultured PBMCs, sampled from culture after CMV antigen stimulation. These receptors were taken from a human donor in good health (CMV status not recorded). Some clones in this sample may be carry-over from other donors' samples.

CDR3 nucleotides: TGTGCCAGCTCACCAAACCAAGCCACGGGAAACACCATATATTTT. Translation: CASSPNQATGNTIYF. The chain joins TRBV18 to TRBJ1-3; D not certain. V lost 2 bases and J 4 bases, leaving 12 bases between the germline ends. This CDR3 has 15 amino acids. In germline, CDR1 is KGHSH, CDR2 LQKENI.

This clonotype was recorded a few times. The V call is TRBV4-2, the J call TRBJ1-2; TRBD1 agrees at 8 bases. The CDR3 has 14 amino acids. Germline V gene sequence: CDR1 LGHNA, CDR2 YNFKEQ. V shed 5 bases, J shed 6 bases, and the junction held 8 bases outside the gene matches. CDR3: CASSRQGPEDGYTF. CDR3 bases: TGTGCCAGCAGCAGACAGGGGCCAGAAGATGGCTACACCTTC.